This T cell receptor (beta chain) was profiled in a study of beta chain features in type 1 diabetes. Germline V gene lookup returns CDR1 SGDLS and CDR2 YYNGEE. This CDR3 contains 15 residues. V gave up 0 bases and J gave up 1 base, with 8 bases separating them. Regarding the study as a whole: Moderately but significantly shorter TCRB CDR3s were found in Type 1 diabetes patients in all four CD4+ subsets. Across patients, naive, central memory and Treg TCRB repertoires exhibited apparently greater similarity than was observed across healthy donors.

The isolated RNA, all of it, was reverse transcribed, so expressed TCRB transcripts were what got sequenced. Clones were sequenced by immunoSEQ multiplex PCR, and TCRdb holds only the in-frame ones, with some missing. The data contain around 56,000 clones, approximately 52% of them singletons. A word on this clone: Its antigen is still unknown.

The receptor was derived from a woman in her 40s with type 1 diabetes. The sample was Tregs from blood. V gene TRBV9 combines with J gene TRBJ2-1, with D maybe TRBD1 (5 bases). As DNA, the CDR3 is TGTGCCAGCAGCGTAGTTGGGGCTTCCTACAATGAGCAGTTCTTC. Protein: CASSVVGASYNEQFF.